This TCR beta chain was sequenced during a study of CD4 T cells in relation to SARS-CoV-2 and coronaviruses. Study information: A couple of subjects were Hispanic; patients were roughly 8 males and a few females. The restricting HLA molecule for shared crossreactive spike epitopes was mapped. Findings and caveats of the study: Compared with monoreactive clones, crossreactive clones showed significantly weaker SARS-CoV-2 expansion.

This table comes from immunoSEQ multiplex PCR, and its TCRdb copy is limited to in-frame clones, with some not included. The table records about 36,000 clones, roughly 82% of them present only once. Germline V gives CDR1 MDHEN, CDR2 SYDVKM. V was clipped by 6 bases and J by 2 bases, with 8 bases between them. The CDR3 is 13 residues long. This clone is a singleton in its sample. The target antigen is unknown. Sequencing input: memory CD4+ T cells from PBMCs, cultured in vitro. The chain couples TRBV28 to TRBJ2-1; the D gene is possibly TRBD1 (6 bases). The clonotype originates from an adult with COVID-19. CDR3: CASSWDTYNEQFF. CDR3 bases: TGTGCCAGCAGCTGGGACACCTACAATGAGCAGTTCTTC.